A single T cell receptor (beta chain) is shown here with its context. Its antigen is undetermined. The record originates from a study of identical twins. Points from the study as a whole: Conclusions were drawn cross-sectionally by statistical analysis, without following the same donors. Surplus twin overlap in beta out-of-frame sequences was less pronounced.

From germline, CDR1 is DFQATT and CDR2 SNEGSKA (reference sequence). CDR3 length: 14 amino acids. A universal primer binding site was introduced by template switching. The final cDNA contained unique molecular identifiers. Via MiXCR, TCRdb re-called the 5' RACE reads, giving one row per CDR3 protein. This table has approximately 890,000 distinct CDR3 sequences, about 12% appearing once. These data also formed part of another study, on yellow fever vaccine responses in identical twins.

The clonotype originates from a young woman in good health. The V call is TRBV20-1, the J call TRBJ1-1; tentative D call: TRBD1 (6 bases). The sample comprised PBMCs. CDR3 amino acids: CRGIQGASVTEAFF. DNA for the CDR3: TGCAGAGGTATACAGGGCGCGAGTGTGACTGAAGCTTTCTTT.